This paragraph reports one TCR beta chain. Its antigen remains unidentified. This entry comes from a study of TIL therapy for anti-PD-1-resistant metastatic lung cancer. Deletions cut 1 base from V and 5 bases from J, with 14 bases between. Looked up from germline, CDR1 is SEHNR and CDR2 is FQNEAQ (reference sequence). CDR3 size: 16 residues. General observations from the study: TIL cultures after expansion showed higher clonality and lower diversity than baseline tumor (median roughly 6% vs 31%). Patients were highly selected, enriched for treatment-naive, never-smoker and oncogene-addicted cases.

Time point noted: pre-treatment sample, taken before nivolumab and TIL therapy. Tumor tissue came from excised metastases, mostly pleural nodules or supraclavicular lymph nodes. The immunoSEQ assay was v3. Repertoires were generated with immunoSEQ multiplex PCR, while TCRdb's copy carries only in-frame clones and drops some. The table shows 9,000 to 9,500 clones, with over 60% occurring only once. This specimen was tumor tissue, taken at baseline. The sequence derives from a person aged 25 to 85 with non-small cell lung cancer. The chain combines TRBV7-9 with TRBJ1-4; the D gene is possibly TRBD1 (6 bases). Here the CDR3 DNA reads TGTGCCAGCAGCTTAGGGTCAGGGGAGAGAAATGAAAAACTGTTTTTT. Its protein product is CASSLGSGERNEKLFF.